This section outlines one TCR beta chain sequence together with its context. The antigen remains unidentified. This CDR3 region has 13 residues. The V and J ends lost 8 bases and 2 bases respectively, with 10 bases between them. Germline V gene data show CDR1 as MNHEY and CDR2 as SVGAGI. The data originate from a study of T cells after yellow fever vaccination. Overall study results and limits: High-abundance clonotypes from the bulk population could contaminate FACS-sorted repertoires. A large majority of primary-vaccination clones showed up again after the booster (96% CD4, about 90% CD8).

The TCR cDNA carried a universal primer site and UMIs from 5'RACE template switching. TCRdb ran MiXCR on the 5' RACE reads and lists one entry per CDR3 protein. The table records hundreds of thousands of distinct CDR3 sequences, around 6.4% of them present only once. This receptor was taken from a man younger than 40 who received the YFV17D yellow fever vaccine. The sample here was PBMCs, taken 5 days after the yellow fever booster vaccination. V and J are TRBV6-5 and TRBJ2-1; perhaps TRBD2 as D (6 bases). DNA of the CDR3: TGTGCCAGCCGGGACTCGGCCTACAATGAGCAGTTCTTC. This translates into CASRDSAYNEQFF.